Sequencing of this T cell receptor beta chain was carried out in a study of T cell clusters in autoimmune cytopenias. The overall study: TRB sequencing had a median around 52,000 reads and under 3,000 distinct clonotypes per sample.

Germline loops: CDR1 SGHNT, CDR2 YYREEE (reference sequence). The CDR3 spans 15 residues. Whole-study findings and limits: The cluster-lack signature was not seen for secondary cytopenia versus chronic lymphocytic leukemia.

A remark on this clonotype: Its antigen remains unknown.

TRB amplification used roughly 250 ng of peripheral blood genomic DNA. TRB rearrangements were amplified by touch-down multiplex PCR with mixed TRB-A/B primers. Using the multiplex PCR reads, TCRdb records one entry per CDR3 protein without DNA. This sample's clone table lists thousands of distinct CDR3 sequences. These data also formed part of another study, on T cell repertoires in aging, cancer and after chemotherapy. This second report adds: The whole study produced a dataset of roughly 8.6 million TCR reads. In healthy donors, age-related TCR diversity loss mainly reflected lost richness.

J is TRBJ2-4 and V is TRBV5-4; TCRdb lists TRBD1, though no DNA is available to test this call. The sample taken for sequencing was peripheral blood. The receptor was isolated from a human donor in good health. The CDR3 region is CASSRGGLTKNIQYF.